These 26 T cell receptor beta chains were sequenced from one sample in a study of blood T cell repertoires in COVID-19 (dated by TCRdb to between 2020 and 2021). The library was built by means of the immunoSEQ multiplex PCR assay. TCRdb took this table from immuneACCESS and kept in-frame rearrangements with V and J called. Such tables lack part of the clones; where checked against another copy, unresolved V genes explain under half of the gap, and the rest is unexplained. The sample records roughly 350,000 clones, roughly 90% of which are singletons. The top ten constitute around 20% of the sample. The sequenced sample consisted of PBMCs or T cells enriched from blood (not recorded which). Every receptor here comes from a woman aged 25 to 39 who had recovered from COVID-19.

The CDR3 loop is CASSLDAGMVLTEAFF. In nucleotides, the CDR3 is TGTGCCAGCAGCTTAGATGCGGGAATGGTTCTCACTGAAGCTTTCTTT. The chain combines TRBV7-2 with TRBJ1-1; no reliable D call. V dropped 1 base and J dropped 4 bases, with 16 bases sitting between them. This CDR3 has 16 amino acids. Germline V gives CDR1 SGHTA, CDR2 FQGNSA.

This chain uses TRBV7-8 with TRBJ2-7; the match to TRBD1 covers 7 bases. Germline CDR1 reads SGHVS; CDR2 reads FQNEAQ. The ends lost 5 bases at V and 2 bases at J; junction bases unmatched: 3. The CDR3 is made up of 13 amino acids. CDR3 in amino acids: CASSNGQAYEQYF. The CDR3 DNA reads as TGTGCCAGCAGCAACGGACAGGCCTACGAGCAGTACTTC.

The V and J genes are TRBV28 and TRBJ2-5, with 7 nucleotides matching TRBD1. Germline CDR1 reads MDHEN; CDR2 reads SYDVKM. V trimming: 6 bases; J trimming: 3 bases; junction bases outside the gene matches: 4. CDR3 size: 13 residues. The CDR3 protein is CASSLGTEETQYF. CDR3 bases: TGTGCCAGCAGCCTAGGGACAGAAGAGACCCAGTACTTC. Full variable domain (remainder filled in from reference TRBV28 and TRBJ2-5): DVKVTQSSRYLVKRTGEKVFLECVQDMDHENMFWYRQDPGLGLRLIYFSYDVKMKEKGDIPEGYSVSREKKERFSLILESASTNQTSMYLCASSLGTEETQYFGPGTRLLVL.

The chain combines TRBV6-6 with TRBJ1-3; D is undetermined. This CDR3 is built from 14 residues. The germline CDR1 and CDR2 sequences are MNHNY and SVGAGI (reference sequence). Trimming removed 6 bases at V and 4 bases at J, with 13 bases between. DNA for the CDR3: TGTGCCAGCAGAACATCCGGAGGGGGAAACACCATATATTTT. Protein sequence: CASRTSGGGNTIYF.

The chain has TRBV29-1 and TRBJ2-3; TRBD1 agrees at 12 bases. Trimming cost V 4 bases and J 2 bases; bases outside gene matches: 1. The CDR3 covers 14 residues. Germline V gives CDR1 SQVTM, CDR2 ANQGSEA. Here the CDR3 reads CSVGGQGATDTQYF. In DNA, the CDR3 is TGCAGCGTTGGGGGACAGGGGGCCACAGATACGCAGTATTTT.

The V call is TRBV2, the J call TRBJ2-5; 7 nucleotides match TRBD1. Germline values: CDR1 SNHLY, CDR2 FYNNEI. Germline trimming cut 4 bases from V and 5 bases from J; bases unmatched to any gene: 4. This CDR3 contains 13 residues. The CDR3: CASSVGGFETQYF. The DNA of the CDR3 is TGTGCCAGCAGTGTAGGGGGCTTCGAGACCCAGTACTTC.

The chain links TRBV10-3 to TRBJ2-7; TRBD1 matches 8 bases. CDR3 size: 13 residues. V shed 10 bases and J 3 bases; nucleotides not matched to a gene: 8. Germline V gene data show CDR1 as ENHRY and CDR2 as SYGVKD. CDR3 protein: CATNGQGNYEQYF. The CDR3 coding sequence is TGTGCCACCAACGGACAGGGTAACTACGAGCAGTACTTC.

The V gene is TRBV5-6, the J gene TRBJ1-2; maybe TRBD1 (6 bases). Germline V gene sequence: CDR1 SGHDT, CDR2 YYEEEE. The V end was cut by 4 bases, the J end by 7 bases, with 17 bases between. The CDR3 extends over 14 amino acids. The CDR3: CASSLGQPSIGYTF. For the CDR3, the DNA is TGTGCCAGCAGCCTAGGACAGCCGTCTATTGGCTACACCTTC.

The sample holds one count of this clone. CDR3 nucleotides: TGTGCCACCAGTGATTTAGAGGTCGGGGAGCTGTTTTTT. Encoded protein: CATSDLEVGELFF. The chain is built from TRBV24-1 and TRBJ2-2; D unresolved. V shed 1 base and J shed 7 bases, with 6 bases lying between them. The CDR3 is 13 residues long. The germline CDR1 and CDR2 sequences are KGHDR and SFDVKD.

The chain joins TRBV7-6 to TRBJ2-7, with TRBD1 matching 8 bases. The germline CDR1 and CDR2 sequences are SGHVS and FNYEAQ. The V gene end was trimmed by 6 bases and the J gene end by 5 bases; junction bases not matched to a gene: 6. This CDR3 has 13 amino acids. DNA of the CDR3: TGTGCCAGCAGATCTCTACAGGGGGACGAGCAGTACTTC. Translated: CASRSLQGDEQYF.

V is TRBV6-5 and J is TRBJ1-2; possible D gene TRBD1, 5 bases. The V gene lost 6 bases and the J gene lost 5 bases, with 13 bases spanning the gap. The CDR3 totals 13 residues. The V gene's germline CDR1 is MNHEY and CDR2 SVGAGI. The CDR3 nucleotides read TGTGCCAGCAGGGCAGGGTTTCAGTATGGCTACACCTTC. Residues: CASRAGFQYGYTF.

The CDR3 DNA sequence: TGTGCCAGCAGTTTGGGGACAGGGAATGAAAAACTGTTTTTT. This codes for CASSLGTGNEKLFF. The chain couples TRBV28 to TRBJ1-4, with 9 bases lining up with TRBD1. V gave up 3 bases and J gave up 5 bases; unmatched junction bases: 1. Germline V lookup: CDR1 MDHEN, CDR2 SYDVKM. This CDR3 contains 14 residues.

The chain uses TRBV19 and TRBJ1-5; weak D call: TRBD1 (6 bases). V gave up 6 bases and J gave up 3 bases, with 12 bases separating them. Germline CDR1 reads LNHDA; CDR2 reads SQIVND (reference sequence). The CDR3 contains 14 residues. In DNA, the CDR3 is TGTGCCAGTAGGCGACAGGCTACCAATCAGCCCCAGCATTTT. Protein: CASRRQATNQPQHF.

V usage is TRBV4-2 and J usage is TRBJ2-5; 7 positions agree with TRBD2. Germline CDR1 LGHNA, CDR2 YNFKEQ. With 1 base clipped from V and 0 bases from J, the junction kept 2 bases outside the gene matches. This CDR3 region has 15 residues. The CDR3 DNA reads TGTGCCAGCAGCCAAGGGCGGGAGTACCAAGAGACCCAGTACTTC. Its translation: CASSQGREYQETQYF.

The genes are TRBV7-9 and TRBJ1-2; weak D call: TRBD1 (5 bases). CDR3 length: 13 residues. Germline values: CDR1 SEHNR, CDR2 FQNEAQ (reference sequence). With 3 bases removed from V and 4 bases from J, the gap between germline ends came to 9 bases. In DNA, the CDR3 is TGTGCCAGCAGCTTTTTTCAGGGCTATGGCTACACCTTC. It is translated as CASSFFQGYGYTF.

J is TRBJ2-1 and V is TRBV4-2, with D maybe TRBD2 (5 bases). Germline assignment: CDR1 LGHNA and CDR2 YNFKEQ. CDR3 length equals 13 residues. The germline V and J ends were trimmed by 1 base and 7 bases, with 8 bases remaining between them. The CDR3 DNA reads as TGTGCCAGCAGCCAAGTCCAGCGGAATGAGCAGTTCTTC. This codes for CASSQVQRNEQFF.

The chain is built from TRBV6-5 and TRBJ2-7, with D possibly TRBD2 on 6 matching bases. Trimming pared 7 bases from V and 6 bases from J, leaving 22 bases between. Germline-derived CDR1 and CDR2 are MNHEY and SVGAGI. The CDR3 is 15 amino acids. CDR3 region: CASTIGWGDRREQYF. The CDR3 nucleotides read TGTGCCAGCACCATAGGGTGGGGGGATAGGCGCGAGCAGTACTTC.

The chain links TRBV6-5 to TRBJ1-5; 9 nucleotides line up with TRBD1. This CDR3 comprises 15 residues. J lost 7 bases, V lost 5 bases, and 9 bases had no gene match. CDR1 is MNHEY and CDR2 is SVGAGI in the germline V gene. DNA of the CDR3: TGTGCCAGCAGTAAGACTGGGACAGGGCTCCAGCCCCAGCATTTT. Its protein product is CASSKTGTGLQPQHF.

The chain uses TRBV29-1 and TRBJ1-2; the D is unclear. Germline-derived CDR1 and CDR2 are SQVTM and ANQGSEA. V lost 4 bases to trimming and J lost 3 bases, with 12 bases between them. CDR3 length: 13 residues. The CDR3 protein is CSVAAGYDYGYTF. The DNA for the CDR3 is TGCAGCGTTGCGGCAGGATATGACTATGGCTACACCTTC.

The chain recombines TRBV28 with TRBJ2-3; D is undetermined. From germline, CDR1 is MDHEN and CDR2 SYDVKM. The CDR3 consists of 12 residues. The germline V and J ends were trimmed by 7 bases and 5 bases, with 10 bases remaining between them. The CDR3 DNA reads as TGTGCCAGCAAGTCGGCAGGAGATACGCAGTATTTT. The encoded protein is CASKSAGDTQYF.

The chain has TRBV27 and TRBJ1-5; 10 bases are a match to TRBD1. Trimming at V came to 6 bases and at J to 6 bases, leaving 2 bases not matched to a gene. Per the germline V gene, CDR1 is MNHEY and CDR2 is SMNVEV (reference sequence). The CDR3 totals 13 residues. CDR3: CASRGQGSQPQHF. The CDR3 DNA reads as TGTGCCAGCAGGGGACAGGGGAGTCAGCCCCAGCATTTT.

The chain combines TRBV19 with TRBJ2-7; perhaps TRBD1 as D (6 bases). Germline V gene data show CDR1 as LNHDA and CDR2 as SQIVND (reference sequence). The CDR3 has 13 amino acids. V shed 11 bases and J shed 1 base, with 15 bases lying between them. The CDR3 nucleotides read TGTGCCCTGAAGGACAGCTCTTCCTACGAGCAGTACTTC. This codes for CALKDSSSYEQYF.

The J gene is TRBJ1-2, the V gene TRBV7-2; D remains unclear. Germline V gene sequence: CDR1 SGHTA, CDR2 FQGNSA. Between the trimmed V and J ends, which lost 8 bases and 2 bases, there was a span of 15 bases. This CDR3 contains 14 residues. The CDR3 here is CASARYPTNYGYTF. CDR3 nucleotides: TGTGCCAGCGCACGATACCCTACCAACTATGGCTACACCTTC.

This clone was seen a single time. The CDR3 DNA follows: TGTGCCAGCAGTCACCGAACGGAGCCTCTGTATGGCTACACCTTC. It is translated as CASSHRTEPLYGYTF. This chain links TRBV6-5 with TRBJ1-2; D ambiguous. Trimming left V 5 bases short and J 5 bases short, with 18 bases between. Germline CDR1 MNHEY, CDR2 SVGAGI. The CDR3 has 15 amino acids.

The CDR3 DNA sequence: TGTGCCAGCAGTTCAGGGCTAGCCGGGGAGCTGTTTTTT. This sequence encodes CASSSGLAGELFF. The chain carries TRBV28 and TRBJ2-2, with a weak D call TRBD1 (5 bases). CDR3 length: 13 residues. V was clipped by 4 bases and J by 6 bases, with 9 bases between them. CDR1 is MDHEN and CDR2 is SYDVKM in the germline V gene.

The gene calls are TRBV10-1 and TRBJ1-5; D is unclear. Germline V gives CDR1 WNHNN, CDR2 SYGVQD (reference sequence). The length of the CDR3 is 13 residues. Trimming pared 4 bases from V and 2 bases from J, leaving 6 bases between. CDR3 in DNA: TGCGCCAGCAGTGGCGGTGGCAATCAGCCCCAGCATTTT. Its translation is CASSGGGNQPQHF.